Following are 31 T cell receptor beta chains from one sample sequenced in a study of cytomegalovirus exposure and HLA in healthy donors. Using immunoSEQ multiplex PCR, the repertoire was profiled, and TCRdb retains in-frame clones only, with some absent. The sample yields some 160,000 clones, around 90% seen once. Sequencing used PBMCs. The source is a man aged 18 to 29 in good health and CMV-seronegative.

This chain connects TRBV14 to TRBJ1-6; 9 bases agree with TRBD1. From germline, CDR1 is SGHDN and CDR2 FVKESK. There are 14 residues in the CDR3. The ends lost 4 bases at V and 9 bases at J; junction bases unmatched: 4. The CDR3 DNA sequence: TGTGCCAGCAGCCCGGACAGGGGAACTTCACCCCTCCACTTT. Amino acid sequence: CASSPDRGTSPLHF.

The CDR3 here is CASRSTSGAQETQYF. CDR3 DNA: TGTGCCAGCAGATCCACTAGCGGGGCACAAGAGACCCAGTACTTC. The rearrangement links TRBV6-1 to TRBJ2-5; the match to TRBD2 covers 10 bases. Trimming removed 6 bases from V and 2 bases from J; junction bases left unmatched: 6. Germline CDR1 reads MNHNS; CDR2 reads SASEGT. CDR3 size: 15 residues.

The chain employs TRBV18 and TRBJ1-3; 7 bases map to TRBD1. Germline trimming cut 2 bases from V and 8 bases from J; bases unmatched to any gene: 9. There are 15 residues in the CDR3. The germline V gene encodes CDR1 KGHSH and CDR2 LQKENI. The CDR3, as DNA: TGTGCCAGCTCACCAATTGAGGGGGCCGGGGACACCATATATTTT. Translated: CASSPIEGAGDTIYF.

The V and J genes are TRBV4-1 and TRBJ1-1; possibly TRBD1 for D (6 bases). Trimming left V 1 base short and J 5 bases short, with 14 bases between. The CDR3 consists of 15 residues. CDR1 and CDR2 from the germline V gene are MGHRA and YSYEKL. For the CDR3, the DNA is TGCGCCAGCAGCCAAGGGGCAGGGGCGAGTACTGAAGCTTTCTTT. Its protein is CASSQGAGASTEAFF.

The chain is built from TRBV6-5 and TRBJ1-5; 7 nucleotides agree with TRBD1. The CDR3 runs 15 residues. The ends lost 5 bases at V and 3 bases at J; junction bases unmatched: 7. Germline V gene sequence: CDR1 MNHEY, CDR2 SVGAGI. Here the CDR3 reads CASSPEGQNNQPQHF. CDR3 DNA: TGTGCCAGCAGTCCGGAGGGACAGAACAATCAGCCCCAGCATTTT.

V gene TRBV6-6 combines with J gene TRBJ1-2; TRBD1 might be the D (5 bases). Per germline, CDR1 MNHNY and CDR2 SVGAGI (reference sequence). The V end was cut by 11 bases, the J end by 3 bases, with 7 bases between. This CDR3 comprises 10 residues. The CDR3 protein is CAAGDYGYTF. Written as DNA, the CDR3 is TGTGCCGCGGGGGACTATGGCTACACCTTC.

The chain is built from TRBV6-6 and TRBJ1-2; no firm D call. V dropped 6 bases and J dropped 3 bases, with 14 bases sitting between them. Germline V gene lookup returns CDR1 MNHNY and CDR2 SVGAGI (reference sequence). There are 14 residues in the CDR3. CDR3 sequence reads: CASRALGLYYGYTF. Written as DNA, the CDR3 is TGTGCCAGCAGAGCGCTTGGGTTGTACTATGGCTACACCTTC.

The chain combines TRBV27 with TRBJ2-1; 13 nucleotides agree with TRBD2. The length of the CDR3 is 17 residues. Trimming at V came to 3 bases and at J to 9 bases, leaving 11 bases not matched to a gene. CDR1 is MNHEY, CDR2 SMNVEV, per germline (reference sequence). CDR3 in amino acids: CASSLRTSGRVSREQFF. The CDR3 bases are TGTGCCAGCAGTTTGAGGACTAGCGGGAGAGTGAGCCGTGAGCAGTTCTTC.

A remark on this clone: It is unclear where the CDR3 begins or ends on the DNA, so no DNA is shown, and the CDR3 is as TCRdb lists it. V usage is TRBV19 and J usage is TRBJ2-7; the DNA was not compared with TRBD2, the D call given in the table. Germline V lookup: CDR1 LNHDA, CDR2 SQIVND (reference sequence). The CDR3 extends over 16 residues, inclusive of both ends. CDR3 in amino acids: CASTSGWGRREDEQYF.

This clone has a single count. The rearrangement uses TRBV25-1 and TRBJ2-7, with D perhaps matching TRBD1 (6 bases). V gave up 8 bases and J gave up 0 bases, with 11 bases separating them. The CDR3 has 13 residues. Germline V gene sequence: CDR1 MGHDK, CDR2 SYGVNS. CDR3 sequence: CASARTDSYEQYF. The DNA of the CDR3 is TGTGCCAGCGCCCGGACAGACTCCTACGAGCAGTACTTC.

The chain links TRBV4-3 to TRBJ2-2; possibly TRBD1 for D (6 bases). Germline CDR1 reads LGHNA; CDR2 reads YSLEER. This CDR3 has 17 amino acids. V lost 6 bases and J 1 base, leaving 18 bases between the germline ends. The chain's CDR3 is CASSPGQTELNTGELFF. The CDR3, as DNA: TGCGCCAGCAGTCCCGGACAGACCGAGTTGAACACCGGGGAGCTGTTTTTT.

This sequence joins TRBV6-5 and TRBJ1-2; D possibly corresponds to TRBD1 (5 bases). V lost 2 bases to trimming and J lost 4 bases, with 14 bases between them. Germline assignment: CDR1 MNHEY and CDR2 SVGAGI. This CDR3 comprises 15 residues. The CDR3 coding sequence is TGTGCCAGCAGTTACCTCCGGACACATTGCTATGGCTACACCTTC. Its translation is CASSYLRTHCYGYTF.

V and J are TRBV10-3 and TRBJ1-5; 10 bases are a match to TRBD1. CDR3 length: 16 amino acids. J gave up 0 bases and V 3 bases, and 2 bases lay outside the gene matches. Germline V CDR1 and CDR2: ENHRY, SYGVKD. The CDR3 sequence is CAISDRDRGSNQPQHF. The CDR3 DNA sequence: TGTGCCATCAGTGACCGGGACAGGGGTAGCAATCAGCCCCAGCATTTT.

The chain is built from TRBV9 and TRBJ2-7; perhaps TRBD1 as D (6 bases). Trimming left V 1 base short and J 5 bases short, with 13 bases between. The CDR3 sequence is 14 residues long. Germline CDR1 and CDR2: SGDLS and YYNGEE. The chain's CDR3 is CASSVSQGKDEQYF. CDR3 in DNA: TGTGCCAGCAGCGTATCCCAGGGGAAAGACGAGCAGTACTTC.

This rearrangement joins TRBV6-5 to TRBJ1-2, with 9 bases identical to TRBD1. The CDR3 contains 12 residues. V shed 5 bases, J shed 7 bases, and the junction held 2 bases outside the gene matches. Germline V gene sequence: CDR1 MNHEY, CDR2 SVGAGI. This chain's CDR3 is CASSRQGGGYTF. The CDR3 DNA follows: TGTGCCAGCAGTCGACAGGGGGGTGGCTACACCTTC.

This sequence joins TRBV5-1 and TRBJ1-4; 7 bases line up with TRBD1. Germline V lookup: CDR1 SGHRS, CDR2 YFSETQ. The CDR3 extends over 17 amino acids. The V and J ends lost 0 bases and 10 bases, in that order; junction bases with no gene match: 15. CDR3 in DNA: TGCGCCAGCAGCTTGGGAGACAGGGCAGGTCCTTTTGTAAAACTGTTTTTT. Translation gives CASSLGDRAGPFVKLFF. The full variable domain, rest sourced from reference TRBV5-1 and TRBJ1-4, is KAGVTQTPRYLIKTRGQQVTLSCSPISGHRSVSWYQQTPGQGLQFLFEYFSETQRNKGNFPGRFSGRQFSNSRSEMNVSTLELGDSALYLCASSLGDRAGPFVKLFFGSGTQLSVL.

V is TRBV7-8 and J is TRBJ2-1, with a weak D call TRBD2 (6 bases). CDR3 length equals 18 residues. The ends were cut back, 1 base at V and 0 bases at J, with 16 bases in the middle. Germline CDR1 reads SGHVS; CDR2 reads FQNEAQ. CDR3 bases: TGTGCCAGCAGCTTAGTTGGGGTCGTGGGGGGCTCCTACAATGAGCAGTTCTTC. It translates to CASSLVGVVGGSYNEQFF.

This clone was observed a single time. The chain carries TRBV10-3 and TRBJ1-1; maybe TRBD1 (5 bases). Germline V CDR1 and CDR2: ENHRY, SYGVKD. Trimming removed 10 bases from V and 3 bases from J, with 15 bases in between. CDR3 length equals 13 residues. Written as DNA, the CDR3 is TGTGCCAGTCGGGGGTTGTCAGACACTGAAGCTTTCTTT. Its protein product is CASRGLSDTEAFF.

The rearrangement joins TRBV25-1 to TRBJ2-2; no clear D gene. V lost 4 bases, J lost 6 bases, and 6 bases lay in between. Per germline, CDR1 MGHDK and CDR2 SYGVNS. The CDR3 has 12 residues. The CDR3 DNA sequence: TGTGCCAGCAGTGGCGGCTCCGGGGAGCTGTTTTTT. This sequence encodes CASSGGSGELFF.

The gene calls are TRBV11-2 and TRBJ1-2; the D gene is possibly TRBD1 (5 bases). Germline CDR1 reads SGHAT; CDR2 reads FQNNGV. This CDR3 region has 13 residues. V was shortened by 3 bases and J by 5 bases, with 10 bases between the two germline ends. CDR3 protein: CASSLGEGYGYTF. The CDR3 coding sequence is TGTGCCAGCAGCTTGGGGGAGGGTTATGGCTACACCTTC.

The V gene is TRBV13, the J gene TRBJ1-2, with a possible D match to TRBD1 (5 bases). Deletions cut 4 bases from V and 0 bases from J, with 12 bases between. The CDR3 contains 15 residues. Per germline, CDR1 PRHDT and CDR2 FYEKMQ (reference sequence). CDR3 nucleotides: TGTGCCAGCAGCTCAAGACAGCGTCCTAACTATGGCTACACCTTC. Amino acid sequence: CASSSRQRPNYGYTF.

J is TRBJ2-7 and V is TRBV28; D possibly corresponds to TRBD1 (7 bases). The germline gives CDR1 MDHEN, CDR2 SYDVKM. The CDR3 contains 17 residues. Trimming cost V 5 bases and J 2 bases, with 22 bases left between them. As DNA, the CDR3 is TGTGCCAGCAGTGGCGGGACAGCCTCGCCGGGGGCCTACGAGCAGTACTTC. Residues: CASSGGTASPGAYEQYF.

The chain carries TRBV21-1 and TRBJ1-1; the listed D gene, TRBD1, was not tested against the DNA. TRBV21-1 is assigned pseudogene status. There are 16 residues in the CDR3. The CDR3 DNA reads TGTGCCAGCAGCAAACCTCCCGACAGGGGTGGCACTGAAGCTTTCTTT. It encodes CASSKPPDRGGTEAFF.

This clone has only one observation. The chain has TRBV5-6 and TRBJ1-3; weak D call: TRBD1 (5 bases). The V end lost 5 bases, the J end lost 0 bases, and 12 bases lay between the germline ends. CDR1 and CDR2 (germline): SGHDT, YYEEEE. There are 15 residues in the CDR3. CDR3 loop: CASSRRGSSGNTIYF. In nucleotides, the CDR3 is TGTGCCAGCAGTCGACGGGGGTCCTCTGGAAACACCATATATTTT.

The chain couples TRBV28 to TRBJ1-2; TRBD1 agrees at 11 bases. The germline CDR1 and CDR2 sequences are MDHEN and SYDVKM. This CDR3 has 18 amino acids. V lost 2 bases to trimming and J lost 3 bases; unmatched junction nucleotides: 11. In DNA, the CDR3 is TGTGCCAGCAGTTTACCGAATAACTGGGACAGGGGGTACTATGGCTACACCTTC. Translation: CASSLPNNWDRGYYGYTF.

The rearrangement uses TRBV19 and TRBJ1-5; D is undetermined. This CDR3 contains 13 residues. V lost 3 bases and J lost 5, with 8 bases in between. From germline, CDR1 is LNHDA and CDR2 SQIVND (reference sequence). CDR3 sequence reads: CASSIGPYQPQHF. CDR3 bases: TGTGCCAGTAGTATTGGCCCTTATCAGCCCCAGCATTTT.

The chain combines TRBV5-1 with TRBJ1-1; D gene unclear. V lost 0 bases and J lost 5, with 11 bases in between. This CDR3 contains 14 residues. The germline V gene has CDR1 SGHRS and CDR2 YFSETQ. CDR3: CASSLEGVVTEAFF. CDR3 nucleotide sequence: TGCGCCAGCAGCTTGGAGGGAGTTGTGACTGAAGCTTTCTTT.

The chain joins TRBV11-2 to TRBJ2-7; 16 bases are a match to TRBD2. This CDR3 region has 19 residues. The V gene's germline CDR1 is SGHAT and CDR2 FQNNGV. Trimming cost V 4 bases and J 5 bases; bases outside gene matches: 14. The DNA for the CDR3 is TGTGCCAGCAGCTGGATGGGGACTAGCGGGAGGGCCGGATACGACGAGCAGTACTTC. Amino acid sequence: CASSWMGTSGRAGYDEQYF.

In this sample, this clone turned up once. This chain joins TRBV15 and TRBJ2-5; possibly TRBD2 for D (6 bases). The V gene's germline CDR1 is LNHNV and CDR2 YYDKDF (reference sequence). V lost 1 base, J lost 3 bases, and 12 bases lay in between. The CDR3 consists of 15 residues. The CDR3 here is CATSRGLGGKETQYF. As DNA, the CDR3 is TGTGCCACCAGCAGAGGGTTGGGAGGAAAAGAGACCCAGTACTTC.

The gene calls are TRBV5-4 and TRBJ1-5; 7 bases line up with TRBD1. Germline V CDR1 and CDR2: SGHNT, YYREEE (reference sequence). This CDR3 region has 17 residues. Trimming removed 5 bases from V and 2 bases from J; junction bases left unmatched: 13. The CDR3 sequence is CASRDVLGTVRNQPQHF. Written as DNA, the CDR3 is TGTGCCAGCAGAGATGTGTTGGGGACAGTACGCAATCAGCCCCAGCATTTT.

This clone was picked up many times. The chain has TRBV6-5 and TRBJ2-3; TRBD1 might be the D (6 bases). From germline, CDR1 is MNHEY and CDR2 SVGAGI. The CDR3 consists of 15 residues. The ends were cut back, 6 bases at V and 0 bases at J, with 13 bases in the middle. The CDR3 reads CASSPRQASTDTQYF. DNA of the CDR3: TGTGCCAGCAGCCCTCGACAGGCTAGCACAGATACGCAGTATTTT.